This entry concerns a single TCR beta chain. The antigen remains undetermined. These data belong to a study of identifying expanded T cells in peripheral blood. The study's findings and limits: Technical replicates showed roughly 1.2 changed clones; roughly two weeks roughly 16; four weeks 19. Clone count variance between roughly 2-week samples rose with total template count.

Collection occurred without any documented infections or immune events in donors. CDR1 is LGHNA, CDR2 YSLEER, per germline. Trimming left V 6 bases short and J 0 bases short, with 15 bases between. CDR3 length: 15 amino acids. Sequenced by immunoSEQ multiplex PCR; TCRdb stores in-frame clones only, minus some. The sample includes 120,000 or so clones, roughly 82% of them seen just once. The source material was blood. This receptor was identified in a person aged 18 to 75 in good health. The V call is TRBV4-3, the J call TRBJ2-7; TRBD2 might be the D (5 bases). For the CDR3, the DNA is TGCGCCAGCAGTCCTGAACGGGGAAGCTCCTACGAGCAGTACTTC. Its protein is CASSPERGSSYEQYF.